The next 21 T cell receptor beta chains were all read from a single sample in a study of identical twins (TCRdb year 2016). Libraries were prepared through 5' RACE. The instrument given in TCRdb is Illumina HiSeq 2000. TCRdb took the public reads, trimmed them with fastp at Q25, ran MiXCR for clone calling and kept in-frame beta chains. Each entry is one CDR3 protein sequence, shown with its most common DNA and genes. This sample comprises under 800,000 distinct CDR3 sequences, approximately 22% of them detected only once. About 4.3% of the sample is held by the ten biggest clonotypes. This sample also belongs to another study, concerning T cells expressing NK-cell markers.

Specimen: PBMCs. The receptors come from a woman between 18 and 30 years old in good health.

This clonotype came up a few times. This rearrangement joins TRBV29-1 to TRBJ1-2; the D is unclear. Germline V gives CDR1 SQVTM, CDR2 ANQGSEA. This CDR3 has 12 amino acids. V was pared by 5 bases and J by 0 bases, with 7 bases between. The CDR3 DNA is TGCAGCGTTCAGCTTACTAACTATGGCTACACCTTC. Amino acid sequence: CSVQLTNYGYTF.

The chain has TRBV20-1 and TRBJ2-5; D gene unclear. The CDR3 totals 13 residues. V was cut by 2 bases and J by 4 bases, with 11 bases left in between. Germline CDR1 is DFQATT and CDR2 is SNEGSKA (reference sequence). The CDR3 reads CSARKRLPETQYF. CDR3 bases: TGCAGTGCTAGAAAGAGGTTACCAGAGACCCAGTACTTC.

This clonotype was observed many times. The V gene is TRBV12-3 or TRBV12-4, the J gene TRBJ1-5; no clear D gene. Trimming stripped 4 bases from V and 3 bases from J, with 13 bases between. CDR3 length: 15 residues. In DNA, the CDR3 is TGTGCCAGCAGTTATGAGGGAGGATTCAATCAGCCCCAGCATTTT. Protein: CASSYEGGFNQPQHF.

The chain carries TRBV6-1 and TRBJ2-2, with D unclear. Trimming removed 5 bases at V and 7 bases at J, with 17 bases between. CDR1 and CDR2 from the germline V gene are MNHNS and SASEGT. The CDR3 covers 15 residues. DNA for the CDR3: TGTGCCAGCAGTCCGGCGGTACCGATACACGGGGAGCTGTTTTTT. Amino acids: CASSPAVPIHGELFF.

The genes are TRBV20-1 and TRBJ2-5; D uncertain. The V end was cut by 0 bases, the J end by 5 bases, with 10 bases between. Germline V gene sequence: CDR1 DFQATT, CDR2 SNEGSKA (reference sequence). CDR3 size: 13 residues. The CDR3: CSARDPVRETQYF. The DNA for the CDR3 is TGCAGTGCTAGAGACCCTGTTCGGGAGACCCAGTACTTC.

This clonotype was detected only once. The germline gene is not matched at one end of the junction; a read error may be the cause. V and J are TRBV7-7 and TRBJ2-1; 10 positions agree with TRBD2. The CDR3 totals 15 residues. Germline V gene sequence: CDR1 SSHAT, CDR2 FNYEAQ (reference sequence). The CDR3 loop reads CASSLVPSGGHEQFF. The CDR3, as DNA: TGTGCTAGCAGCTTAGTTCCTAGCGGGGGCCATGAGCAGTTCTTC. The whole variable domain, filled in from reference TRBV7-7 and TRBJ2-1, reads GAGVSQSPRYKVTKRGQDVTLRCDPISSHATLYWYQQALGQGPEFLTYFNYEAQPDKSGLPSDRFSAERPEGSISTLTIQRTEQRDSAMYRCASSLVPSGGHEQFFGPGTRLTVL.

The V gene is TRBV20-1, the J gene TRBJ1-1, with 8 nucleotides matching TRBD1. The germline CDR1 and CDR2 sequences are DFQATT and SNEGSKA (reference sequence). The length of the CDR3 is 13 residues. Trimming took 3 bases from V and 8 from J; bases not matched to a gene: 8. The DNA of the CDR3 is TGCAGTGCTAGGGGACAGGCCAATATAGAAGCTTTCTTT. As protein: CSARGQANIEAFF.

The chain employs TRBV29-1 and TRBJ2-3; 7 nucleotides agree with TRBD2. This CDR3 region has 13 residues. V was pared by 6 bases and J by 3 bases, with 6 bases of the junction left unmatched. Germline lookup yields CDR1 SQVTM and CDR2 ANQGSEA. In nucleotides, the CDR3 is TGCAGCGTCCCGGGACTAAGGACAGATACGCAGTATTTT. Translation gives CSVPGLRTDTQYF.

The chain couples TRBV12-3 or TRBV12-4 to TRBJ2-7; D is unresolved. The V and J ends lost 4 bases and 5 bases respectively, with 12 bases between them. The CDR3 consists of 13 residues. The CDR3 reads CASSSLDEDEQYF. The CDR3, as DNA: TGTGCCAGCAGTTCGCTTGACGAAGACGAGCAGTACTTC.

The table lists this clonotype with a few counts. The chain is built from TRBV12-3 or TRBV12-4 and TRBJ2-7, with D possibly TRBD1 on 6 matching bases. The CDR3 has 14 residues. Trimming took 2 bases from V and 7 from J, leaving 15 bases between them. The CDR3 protein is CASSLKTGRREQYF. CDR3 DNA: TGTGCCAGCAGTTTAAAGACAGGACGTCGGGAGCAGTACTTC.

Ten or more counts support this clonotype. The chain couples TRBV12-3 or TRBV12-4 to TRBJ2-7; either TRBD1 or TRBD2 may supply D (5 bases each). There are 14 residues in the CDR3. V was pared by 5 bases and J by 3 bases, with 14 bases between. The CDR3 spells CASSPRDRYYEQYF. The DNA of the CDR3 is TGTGCCAGCAGTCCCCGGGACCGTTACTACGAGCAGTACTTC.

This clonotype has only a few counts. The chain couples TRBV20-1 to TRBJ2-3; 11 bases are shared with TRBD1. Per germline, CDR1 DFQATT and CDR2 SNEGSKA (reference sequence). The CDR3 has 15 residues. The J segment lost 4 bases and the V segment lost 7 bases, leaving 10 bases of the junction unmatched. The CDR3 bases are TGCAGTGTTCACTCAGGGGACAGGGGGTCAGATACGCAGTATTTT. Protein sequence: CSVHSGDRGSDTQYF.

This clonotype has ten or more counts. V gene TRBV5-1 combines with J gene TRBJ2-7, with D hard to call. CDR3 length: 14 amino acids. Trimming pared 0 bases from V and 6 bases from J, leaving 13 bases between. The germline CDR1 and CDR2 sequences are SGHRS and YFSETQ. In DNA form, the CDR3 reads TGCGCCAGCAGCTTGGATATTAACCGGGCCGAGCAGTACTTC. Translated: CASSLDINRAEQYF.

This clonotype occurred many times. V is TRBV12-3 or TRBV12-4 and J is TRBJ1-2, with TRBD1 as a possible D gene (6 bases). The CDR3 covers 13 residues. Trimming removed 7 bases from V and 6 bases from J, with 15 bases in between. The CDR3 protein is CASTSRQGHGYTF. In nucleotides, the CDR3 is TGTGCCAGCACCTCGAGGCAGGGGCATGGCTACACCTTC.

The chain combines TRBV12-3 or TRBV12-4 with TRBJ1-2, with D hard to call. This CDR3 region has 14 residues. Trimming removed 5 bases at V and 8 bases at J, with 18 bases between. CDR3 DNA sequence: TGTGCCAGCAGTCCCAACAGCCCCCGGGGAGGCTACACCTTC. It yields the protein CASSPNSPRGGYTF.

Ten or more counts support this clonotype. The chain couples TRBV10-3 to TRBJ2-6, with unresolved D. Deletions cut 2 bases from V and 1 base from J, with 12 bases between. Germline V lookup: CDR1 ENHRY, CDR2 SYGVKD. This CDR3 is built from 17 residues. CDR3 sequence (DNA): TGTGCCATCAGTGAGGACCGCTCAAGGTCTGGGGCCAACGTCCTGACTTTC. It codes for CAISEDRSRSGANVLTF.

The J gene is TRBJ2-1, the V gene TRBV6-5; TRBD2 matches 7 bases. The J segment lost 8 bases and the V segment lost 2 bases, leaving 6 bases of the junction unmatched. Germline V gene sequence: CDR1 MNHEY, CDR2 SVGAGI. The CDR3 runs to 14 residues. This chain's CDR3 is CASSYGGSRYEQFF. CDR3 DNA sequence: TGTGCCAGCAGTTACGGCGGGAGTAGGTATGAGCAGTTCTTC.

This clonotype was counted a few times. The V and J genes are TRBV5-1 and TRBJ1-2; no clear D. Trimming left V 2 bases short and J 0 bases short, with 8 bases between. The V gene's germline CDR1 is SGHRS and CDR2 YFSETQ. The CDR3 extends over 14 amino acids. The CDR3 nucleotides read TGCGCCAGCAGCTTCGAAACACCTAACTATGGCTACACCTTC. Protein: CASSFETPNYGYTF.

This clonotype was counted a few times. J is TRBJ2-3 and V is TRBV20-1; possibly TRBD1 for D (6 bases). The germline V gene encodes CDR1 DFQATT and CDR2 SNEGSKA (reference sequence). The CDR3 has 14 residues. With 2 bases removed from V and 5 bases from J, the gap between germline ends came to 14 bases. CDR3 region: CSARMGPGVDTQYF. The CDR3 nucleotides read TGCAGTGCTAGAATGGGGCCAGGGGTAGATACGCAGTATTTT.

This clonotype was found once. The junction shows a germline mismatch at one end, possibly a read error. V usage is TRBV20-1 and J usage is TRBJ2-1, with no clear D. CDR3 length equals 12 residues. The germline CDR1 and CDR2 sequences are DFQATT and SNEGSKA (reference sequence). The CDR3: CSAPLQFREQSF. The CDR3 DNA reads TGCAGTGCTCCCTTACAGTTTCGTGAGCAGTCCTTC.

The V gene is TRBV4-3, the J gene TRBJ2-1; 7 bases line up with TRBD2. Germline-derived CDR1 and CDR2 are LGHNA and YSLEER. CDR3 length: 16 amino acids. Unmatched junction bases numbered 10, after V lost 0 bases and J lost 8 bases. DNA of the CDR3: TGCGCCAGCAGCCAAGACCGAGGGAGGGCCGTTTATGAGCAGTTCTTC. It yields the protein CASSQDRGRAVYEQFF.